These 12 T cell receptor beta chains originate from one sample sequenced in a study of T cells in narcolepsy. TCRdb's table, derived via immunoSEQ multiplex PCR, lists solely in-frame clones and lacks some. Found here are tens of thousands of clones, around 79% of them singletons; the top ten hold 3% to 4%. The material sequenced was memory (CD45RA-) CD4+ T cells from blood. These receptor sequences come from a human donor in good health.

The rearrangement links TRBV19 to TRBJ2-7, with TRBD1 matching over 11 bases. The CDR3 covers 16 residues. V trimming: 3 bases; J trimming: 1 base; junction bases outside the gene matches: 5. CDR1 is LNHDA, CDR2 SQIVND, per germline (reference sequence). Written as DNA, the CDR3 is TGTGCCAGTAGTATGGCCGGGACAGGGGGGTCCTACGAGCAGTACTTC. Amino acids: CASSMAGTGGSYEQYF.

The V call is TRBV5-6, the J call TRBJ2-1; maybe TRBD2 (5 bases). Germline V gene data show CDR1 as SGHDT and CDR2 as YYEEEE. CDR3 length: 13 amino acids. Between the trimmed V and J ends, which lost 1 base and 13 bases, there was a span of 15 bases. The CDR3 DNA reads as TGTGCCAGCAGCTTGCCGGACTCCTATCTACAGTTCTTC. It specifies CASSLPDSYLQFF.

J is TRBJ2-1 and V is TRBV7-8; 8 nucleotides align to TRBD2. Germline-derived CDR1 and CDR2 are SGHVS and FQNEAQ. CDR3 length: 15 residues. Trimming removed 8 bases from V and 9 bases from J; junction bases left unmatched: 15. The CDR3 loop is CASLPGLGKNSEQFF. The CDR3 DNA sequence: TGTGCCAGCCTACCGGGACTAGGGAAGAACAGTGAGCAGTTCTTC.

This chain joins TRBV11-2 and TRBJ2-5; no firm D call. In germline, CDR1 is SGHAT, CDR2 FQNNGV. Trimming stripped 0 bases from V and 5 bases from J, with 10 bases between. This CDR3 is built from 14 residues. The DNA of the CDR3 is TGTGCCAGCAGCTTAGATCTCAACGCCGAGACCCAGTACTTC. Its translation: CASSLDLNAETQYF.

The sample holds a few counts of this clone. The same CDR3 is also encoded by other DNA sequences in this sample. This sequence joins TRBV18 and TRBJ1-1, with no clear D. The germline V gene encodes CDR1 KGHSH and CDR2 LQKENI. The CDR3 has 13 residues. Trimming shortened V by 5 bases and J by 0 bases, and 7 bases separated the two germline ends. CDR3 loop: CASSGEMNTEAFF. CDR3 nucleotide sequence: TGTGCCAGCTCAGGGGAAATGAACACTGAAGCTTTCTTT. Full variable domain (missing parts from reference TRBV18 and TRBJ1-1): NAGVMQNPRHLVRRRGQEARLRCSPMKGHSHVYWYRQLPEEGLKFMVYLQKENIIDESGMPKERFSAEFPKEGPSILRIQQVVRGDSAAYFCASSGEMNTEAFFGQGTRLTVV.

V usage is TRBV6-6 and J usage is TRBJ1-1; D remains unclear. Trimming removed 4 bases from V and 5 bases from J, with 8 bases in between. Looked up from germline, CDR1 is MNHNY and CDR2 is SVGAGI (reference sequence). CDR3 length: 12 residues. The CDR3 is CASSSPGTEAFF. The CDR3 bases are TGTGCCAGCAGTTCTCCAGGTACTGAAGCTTTCTTT.

The chain carries TRBV5-1 and TRBJ1-5; 10 bases align to TRBD1. The CDR3 totals 15 residues. Germline CDR1 and CDR2: SGHRS and YFSETQ. V gave up 5 bases and J gave up 2 bases; unmatched junction bases: 4. As DNA, the CDR3 is TGCGCCAGCAGACCGGGACAGGGGCGCAATCAGCCCCAGCATTTT. It specifies CASRPGQGRNQPQHF.

This clone was counted once. The chain has TRBV5-1 and TRBJ2-2, with 7 bases that match TRBD2. The CDR3 has 15 residues. V shed 4 bases and J 2 bases; nucleotides not matched to a gene: 5. Germline assignment: CDR1 SGHRS and CDR2 YFSETQ. DNA for the CDR3: TGCGCCAGCAGCCCTAGCGGAGCCAACACCGGGGAGCTGTTTTTT. Translated, it gives CASSPSGANTGELFF.

This clone was recorded a few times. The chain has TRBV7-9 and TRBJ1-2; no clear D. V lost 4 bases and J lost 2, with 14 bases in between. The germline V gene has CDR1 SEHNR and CDR2 FQNEAQ (reference sequence). The CDR3 runs to 15 residues. CDR3 amino acids: CASSSVVGANYGYTF. CDR3 coding DNA: TGTGCCAGCAGCTCAGTAGTCGGTGCAAACTATGGCTACACCTTC.

The chain combines TRBV5-1 with TRBJ2-1; 15 bases fit TRBD2. The J segment lost 8 bases and the V segment lost 3 bases, leaving 3 bases of the junction unmatched. Germline V gene data show CDR1 as SGHRS and CDR2 as YFSETQ. The CDR3 loop spans 15 amino acids. For the CDR3, the DNA is TGCGCCAGCAGCTCGGGACTAGCGGGAGGTGATGAGCAGTTCTTC. Protein: CASSSGLAGGDEQFF. Supplemented by reference TRBV5-1 and TRBJ2-1, the full variable domain reads KAGVTQTPRYLIKTRGQQVTLSCSPISGHRSVSWYQQTPGQGLQFLFEYFSETQRNKGNFPGRFSGRQFSNSRSEMNVSTLELGDSALYLCASSSGLAGGDEQFFGPGTRLTVL.

The chain joins TRBV30 to TRBJ2-1, with 8 bases fitting TRBD2. Germline V lookup: CDR1 GTSNPN, CDR2 SVGIG (reference sequence). The CDR3 length is 16 residues. V shed 0 bases, J shed 4 bases, and the junction held 8 bases outside the gene matches. The CDR3 sequence is CAWSVPPGGRYNEQFF. The CDR3 DNA sequence: TGTGCCTGGAGTGTACCTCCGGGCGGGAGGTACAATGAGCAGTTCTTC. The variable domain in full, completed from reference TRBV30 and TRBJ2-1, reads SQTIHQWPATLVQPVGSPLSLECTVEGTSNPNLYWYRQAAGRGLQLLFYSVGIGQISSEVPQNLSASRPQDRQFILSSKKLLLSDSGFYLCAWSVPPGGRYNEQFFGPGTRLTVL.

This chain uses TRBV18 with TRBJ1-2; D is perhaps TRBD1 (6 bases). V shed 6 bases and J shed 2 bases, with 13 bases lying between them. This CDR3 spans 14 amino acids. The V gene's germline CDR1 is KGHSH and CDR2 LQKENI. The CDR3 sequence is CASSAAQGNYGYTF. For the CDR3, the DNA is TGTGCCAGCTCCGCCGCACAGGGCAACTATGGCTACACCTTC. Based on the CDR3 plus reference TRBV18 and TRBJ1-2, the full variable domain is NAGVMQNPRHLVRRRGQEARLRCSPMKGHSHVYWYRQLPEEGLKFMVYLQKENIIDESGMPKERFSAEFPKEGPSILRIQQVVRGDSAAYFCASSAAQGNYGYTFGSGTRLTVV.